The 7 T cell receptor beta chains below were found in one sample sequenced in a study of patients and donors after allogeneic stem cell transplantation. TCRdb used MiXCR to reprocess the RT-PCR reads, holding one entry per CDR3 protein. The repertoire holds about 400,000 distinct CDR3 sequences, with roughly 17% as singletons. Sequencing was done on a sample of blood, either unsorted or a sorted T cell fraction (not recorded which). These receptors all come from a human donor who was either an allogeneic HSCT recipient or a stem cell or donor lymphocyte infusion donor (not recorded which). It is not recorded whose cells these are; they may come from a transplant donor.

The rearrangement joins TRBV29-1 to TRBJ1-5; no clear D. The V end lost 0 bases, the J end lost 9 bases, and 12 bases lay between the germline ends. The CDR3 covers 13 residues. Germline V gene sequence: CDR1 SQVTM, CDR2 ANQGSEA. The CDR3 sequence is CSVEEGFWGPQHF. CDR3 nucleotide sequence: TGCAGCGTTGAAGAGGGGTTCTGGGGGCCCCAGCATTTT.

This clonotype occurred a few times. The V and J genes are TRBV20-1 and TRBJ2-7; D may correspond to TRBD1 or TRBD2 (5 bases each). The CDR3 runs 12 residues. V was trimmed by 3 bases and J by 2 bases, leaving 8 bases between them. Germline loops: CDR1 DFQATT, CDR2 SNEGSKA (reference sequence). The CDR3 bases are TGCAGTGCTAGTTGGGGGACCTACGAGCAGTACTTC. This encodes CSASWGTYEQYF.

There are many counts of this clonotype. The gene calls are TRBV20-1 and TRBJ2-1, with D maybe TRBD2 (6 bases). With 1 base removed from V and 3 bases from J, the gap between germline ends came to 10 bases. The V gene's germline CDR1 is DFQATT and CDR2 SNEGSKA (reference sequence). The CDR3 spans 14 residues. Here the CDR3 DNA reads TGCAGTGCTAGAGCCCGCGGGATCTACAATGAGCAGTTCTTC. It specifies CSARARGIYNEQFF.

V and J are TRBV5-1 and TRBJ2-5; D gene ambiguous. This CDR3 comprises 14 residues. Germline lookup yields CDR1 SGHRS and CDR2 YFSETQ. The germline V and J ends were trimmed by 0 bases and 7 bases, with 13 bases remaining between them. This chain's CDR3 is CASSLAPPLGTQYF. The DNA of the CDR3 is TGCGCCAGCAGCTTGGCACCCCCCCTAGGGACCCAGTACTTC. Drawing the rest from reference TRBV5-1 and TRBJ2-5, the complete variable domain is KAGVTQTPRYLIKTRGQQVTLSCSPISGHRSVSWYQQTPGQGLQFLFEYFSETQRNKGNFPGRFSGRQFSNSRSEMNVSTLELGDSALYLCASSLAPPLGTQYFGPGTRLLVL.

The table lists this clonotype with a count of one. The gene calls are TRBV4-1 and TRBJ1-5, with D tentatively TRBD1 (5 bases). Trimming cost V 0 bases and J 7 bases, with 10 bases left between them. This CDR3 contains 14 residues. CDR1 MGHRA and CDR2 YSYEKL come from the germline V gene. CDR3 in amino acids: CASSQDRQGQPQHF. In nucleotides, the CDR3 is TGCGCCAGCAGCCAAGATCGGCAGGGCCAGCCCCAGCATTTT.

This clonotype has more than one count but fewer than ten. The chain combines TRBV6-1 with TRBJ2-7, with 8 bases aligning to TRBD2. Losses at the gene ends were 6 bases for V and 2 bases for J; bases not matched to a gene: 6. From germline, CDR1 is MNHNS and CDR2 SASEGT. CDR3 length: 14 residues. CDR3 bases: TGTGCCAGCAGGGAAACTAGCGGCCCCTACGAGCAGTACTTC. It codes for CASRETSGPYEQYF.

The J gene is TRBJ2-5, the V gene TRBV29-1; 8 nucleotides line up with TRBD2. The CDR3 runs 16 residues. Germline loops: CDR1 SQVTM, CDR2 ANQGSEA. Losses at the gene ends were 5 bases for V and 1 base for J; bases not matched to a gene: 12. The CDR3 DNA reads as TGCAGCGTTCCTCCCCGGGGGGGTGGGGGCCAAGAGACCCAGTACTTC. Its protein is CSVPPRGGGGQETQYF.